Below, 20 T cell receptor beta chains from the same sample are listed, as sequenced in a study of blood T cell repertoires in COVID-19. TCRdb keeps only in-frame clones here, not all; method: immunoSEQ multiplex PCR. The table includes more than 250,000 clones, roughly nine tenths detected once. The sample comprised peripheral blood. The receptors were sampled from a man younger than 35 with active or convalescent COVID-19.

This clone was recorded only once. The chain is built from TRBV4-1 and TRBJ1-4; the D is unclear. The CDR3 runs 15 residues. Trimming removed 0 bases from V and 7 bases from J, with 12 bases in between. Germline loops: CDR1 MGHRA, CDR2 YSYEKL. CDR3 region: CASSQDPVFGEKLFF. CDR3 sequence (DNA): TGCGCCAGCAGCCAAGATCCGGTATTCGGTGAAAAACTGTTTTTT.

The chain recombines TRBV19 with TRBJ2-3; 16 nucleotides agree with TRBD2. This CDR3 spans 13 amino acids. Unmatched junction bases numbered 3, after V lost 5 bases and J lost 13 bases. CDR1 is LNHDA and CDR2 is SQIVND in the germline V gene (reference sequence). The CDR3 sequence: CASSQGLAGGEYF. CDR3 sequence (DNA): TGTGCCAGTAGTCAGGGACTAGCGGGAGGGGAGTATTTT.

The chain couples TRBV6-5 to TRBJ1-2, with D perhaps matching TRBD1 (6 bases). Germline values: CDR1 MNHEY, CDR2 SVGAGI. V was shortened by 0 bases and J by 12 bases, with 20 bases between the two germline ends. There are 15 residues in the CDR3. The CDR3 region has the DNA TGTGCCAGCAGTTACTCGATTTTTCGGGGGGCGCGTCACACCTTC. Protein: CASSYSIFRGARHTF.

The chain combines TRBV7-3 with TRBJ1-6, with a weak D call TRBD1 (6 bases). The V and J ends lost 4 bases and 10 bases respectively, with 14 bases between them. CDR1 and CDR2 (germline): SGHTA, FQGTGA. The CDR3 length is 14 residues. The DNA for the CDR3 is TGTGCCAGCAGCTCGGGTACAGGGAACTCACCCCTCCACTTT. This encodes CASSSGTGNSPLHF. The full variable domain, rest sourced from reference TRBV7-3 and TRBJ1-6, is GAGVSQTPSNKVTEKGKYVELRCDPISGHTALYWYRQSLGQGPEFLIYFQGTGAADDSGLPNDRFFAVRPEGSVSTLKIQRTERGDSAVYLCASSSGTGNSPLHFGNGTRLTVT.

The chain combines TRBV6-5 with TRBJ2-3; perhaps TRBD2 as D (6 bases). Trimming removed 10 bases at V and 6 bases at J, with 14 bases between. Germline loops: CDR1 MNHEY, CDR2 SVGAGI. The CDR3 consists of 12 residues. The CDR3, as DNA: TGTGCCACCCGACTAGGGACGGATACGCAGTATTTT. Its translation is CATRLGTDTQYF.

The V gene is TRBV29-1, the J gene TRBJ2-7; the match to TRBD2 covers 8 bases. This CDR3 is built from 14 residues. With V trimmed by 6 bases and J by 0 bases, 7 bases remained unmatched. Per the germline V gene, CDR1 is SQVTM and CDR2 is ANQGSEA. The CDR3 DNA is TGCAGCGTGACCGAAGCGGGAGTCTCCTACGAGCAGTACTTC. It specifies CSVTEAGVSYEQYF.

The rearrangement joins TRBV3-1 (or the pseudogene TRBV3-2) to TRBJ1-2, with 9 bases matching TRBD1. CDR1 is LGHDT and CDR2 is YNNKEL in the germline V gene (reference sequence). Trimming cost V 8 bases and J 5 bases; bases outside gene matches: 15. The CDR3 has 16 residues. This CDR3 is CASRGERDRASYGYTF. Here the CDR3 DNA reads TGTGCCAGCCGGGGGGAGCGGGACAGGGCATCATATGGCTACACCTTC.

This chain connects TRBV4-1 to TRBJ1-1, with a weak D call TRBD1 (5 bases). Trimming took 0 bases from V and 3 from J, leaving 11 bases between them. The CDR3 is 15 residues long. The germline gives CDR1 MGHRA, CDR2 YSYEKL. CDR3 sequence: CASSQEGQGYTEAFF. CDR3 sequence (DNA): TGCGCCAGCAGCCAAGAAGGCCAGGGCTACACTGAAGCTTTCTTT.

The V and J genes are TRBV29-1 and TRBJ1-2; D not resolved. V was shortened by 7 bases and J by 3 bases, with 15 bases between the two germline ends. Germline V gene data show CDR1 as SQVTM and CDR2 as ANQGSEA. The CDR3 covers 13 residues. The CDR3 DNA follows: TGCAGCGCCCCACGGAACGGAGACTATGGCTACACCTTC. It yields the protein CSAPRNGDYGYTF.

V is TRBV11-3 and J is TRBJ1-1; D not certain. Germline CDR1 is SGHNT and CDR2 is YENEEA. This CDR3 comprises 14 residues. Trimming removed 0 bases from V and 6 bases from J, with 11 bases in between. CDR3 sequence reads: CASSLEVGAAEAFF. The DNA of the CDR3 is TGTGCCAGCAGCTTAGAGGTCGGTGCGGCTGAAGCTTTCTTT.

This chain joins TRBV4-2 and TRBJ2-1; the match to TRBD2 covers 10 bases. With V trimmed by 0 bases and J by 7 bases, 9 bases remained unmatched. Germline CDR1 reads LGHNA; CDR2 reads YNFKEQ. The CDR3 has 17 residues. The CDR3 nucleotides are TGTGCCAGCAGCCAAGATGGACAGGCTAGCGGGAGAAATGAGCAGTTCTTC. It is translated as CASSQDGQASGRNEQFF.

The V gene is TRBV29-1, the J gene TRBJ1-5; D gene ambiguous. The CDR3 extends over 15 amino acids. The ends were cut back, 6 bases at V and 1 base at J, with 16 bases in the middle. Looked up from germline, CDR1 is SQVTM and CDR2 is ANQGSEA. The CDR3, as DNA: TGCAGCGTGTCTGCCCCGGCGGGGAGCAATCAGCCCCAGCATTTT. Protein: CSVSAPAGSNQPQHF.

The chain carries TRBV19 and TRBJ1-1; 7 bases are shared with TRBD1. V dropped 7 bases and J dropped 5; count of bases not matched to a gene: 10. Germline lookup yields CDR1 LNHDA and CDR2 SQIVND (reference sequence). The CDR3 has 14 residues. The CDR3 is CASTPEGARTEAFF. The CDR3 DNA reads TGTGCCAGTACACCCGAGGGGGCGCGGACTGAAGCTTTCTTT.

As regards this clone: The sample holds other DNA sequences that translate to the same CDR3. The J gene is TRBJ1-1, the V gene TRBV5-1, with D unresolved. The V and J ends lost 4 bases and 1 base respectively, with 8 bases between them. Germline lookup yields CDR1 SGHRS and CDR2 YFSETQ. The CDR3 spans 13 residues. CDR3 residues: CASSRGQNTEAFF. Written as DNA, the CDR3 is TGCGCCAGCAGCAGAGGGCAGAACACTGAAGCTTTCTTT.

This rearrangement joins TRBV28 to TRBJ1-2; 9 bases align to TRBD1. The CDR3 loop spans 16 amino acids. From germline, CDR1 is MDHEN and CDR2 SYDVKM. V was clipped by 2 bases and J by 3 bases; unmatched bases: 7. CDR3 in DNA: TGTGCCAGCAGTTTACTCGACAGGGGGAGCGACTATGGCTACACCTTC. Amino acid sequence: CASSLLDRGSDYGYTF.

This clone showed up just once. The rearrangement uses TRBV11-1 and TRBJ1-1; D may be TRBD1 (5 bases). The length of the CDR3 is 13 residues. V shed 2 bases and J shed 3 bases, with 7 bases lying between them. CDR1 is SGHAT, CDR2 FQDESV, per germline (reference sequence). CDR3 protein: CASSLRGYTEAFF. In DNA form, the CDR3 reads TGTGCCAGCAGCTTAAGGGGCTACACTGAAGCTTTCTTT.

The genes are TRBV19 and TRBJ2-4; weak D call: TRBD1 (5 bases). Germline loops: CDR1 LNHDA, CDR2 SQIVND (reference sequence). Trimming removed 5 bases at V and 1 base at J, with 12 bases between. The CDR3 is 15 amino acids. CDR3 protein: CASSQGAMAKNIQYF. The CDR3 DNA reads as TGTGCCAGTAGTCAAGGGGCTATGGCCAAAAACATTCAGTACTTC.

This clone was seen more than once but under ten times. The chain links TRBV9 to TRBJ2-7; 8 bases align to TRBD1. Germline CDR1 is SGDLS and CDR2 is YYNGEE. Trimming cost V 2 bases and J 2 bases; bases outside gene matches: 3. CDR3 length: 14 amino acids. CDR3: CASSVDRAPYEQYF. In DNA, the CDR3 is TGTGCCAGCAGCGTGGACAGGGCCCCCTACGAGCAGTACTTC.

This chain's CDR3 is CAISAFSDRNYGYTF. The CDR3 nucleotides are TGTGCCATCAGTGCTTTTTCGGACAGAAACTATGGCTACACCTTC. The chain carries TRBV10-3 and TRBJ1-2; D perhaps matches TRBD1 (6 bases). This CDR3 is 15 amino acids long. With 4 bases removed from V and 2 bases from J, the gap between germline ends came to 14 bases. Germline V CDR1 and CDR2: ENHRY, SYGVKD.

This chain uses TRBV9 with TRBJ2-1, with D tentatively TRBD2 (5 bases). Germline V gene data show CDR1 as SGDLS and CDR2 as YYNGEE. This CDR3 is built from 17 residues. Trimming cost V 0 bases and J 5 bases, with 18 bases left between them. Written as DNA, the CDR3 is TGTGCCAGCAGCGTAGGGGGAGCGTGGGGAAAGGACAATGAGCAGTTCTTC. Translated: CASSVGGAWGKDNEQFF.